This T cell receptor beta chain was retrieved from a study of T cells in Graves' hyperthyroidism and ophthalmopathy. The CDR3 is 12 amino acids. Germline CDR1 reads MNHEY; CDR2 reads SMNVEV (reference sequence). Trimming shortened V by 7 bases and J by 2 bases, and 9 bases separated the two germline ends. Amplified TCR beta CDR3 regions derived from RNA transcripts. With the HTBI primer set, the TCR CDR3 went through a first round of RT-PCR. MiXCR, applied by TCRdb to the multiplex PCR reads, yields one record per CDR3 protein. The table records about 740,000 distinct CDR3 sequences, 12% to 15% of them present only once. Diagnosing involved the use of clinical symptoms, serum thyroxine and TRAb, thyroid ultrasound and orbital computed tomography.

This sequence originates from a woman under 30 with Graves' hyperthyroidism. The V and J genes are TRBV27 and TRBJ2-7; no clear D. Material for sequencing was blood. The CDR3 region is CASMGGTYEQYF. Here the CDR3 DNA reads TGTGCCAGCATGGGCGGCACCTACGAGCAGTACTTC.